Below are 7 T cell receptor beta chains sequenced from a single sample in a study of cytomegalovirus exposure and HLA in healthy donors. A multiplex PCR was run with 60 Vbeta primers and 13 Jbeta primers. Generated by immunoSEQ multiplex PCR, the TCRdb table keeps only in-frame clones and is missing some. The table has roughly 110,000 clones, 70% to 85% seen once. The sequencing input was PBMCs. These receptors all come from a woman between 18 and 30 years old in good health and CMV-seronegative.

The chain carries TRBV11-2 and TRBJ2-3, with TRBD2 matching over 7 bases. Germline V gives CDR1 SGHAT, CDR2 FQNNGV. The CDR3 sequence is 12 residues long. Unmatched junction bases numbered 5, after V lost 9 bases and J lost 5 bases. CDR3 nucleotide sequence: TGTGCCAGTGGGGCGGGGGTAGATACGCAGTATTTT. This translates into CASGAGVDTQYF.

The chain employs TRBV9 and TRBJ1-3, with 7 nucleotides matching TRBD1. The length of the CDR3 is 15 residues. CDR1 SGDLS and CDR2 YYNGEE come from the germline V gene. V shed 4 bases, J shed 5 bases, and the junction held 9 bases outside the gene matches. This chain's CDR3 is CASSTLPGQRNTIYF. The CDR3 DNA sequence: TGTGCCAGCAGCACTCTACCGGGACAGAGAAACACCATATATTTT.

V and J are TRBV27 and TRBJ2-7; 7 nucleotides match TRBD1. The ends lost 4 bases at V and 6 bases at J; junction bases unmatched: 6. Germline CDR1 reads MNHEY; CDR2 reads SMNVEV (reference sequence). The CDR3 extends over 13 amino acids. CDR3 region: CASSSWTGREQYV. CDR3 coding DNA: TGTGCCAGCAGTTCATGGACAGGCCGCGAGCAGTACGTC.

This sequence joins TRBV7-2 and TRBJ2-7, with TRBD1 matching over 8 bases. V lost 3 bases and J lost 3; bases outside the gene matches: 4. Germline assignment: CDR1 SGHTA and CDR2 FQGNSA. The CDR3 consists of 14 residues. DNA of the CDR3: TGTGCCAGCAGCTTGGTCGGACAGGGCTACGAGCAGTACGTC. This encodes CASSLVGQGYEQYV.

CDR3 coding DNA: TGTGCCAGCTTAACAGGCAAACCCTATGGCTACACCTTC. Translation: CASLTGKPYGYTF. V gene TRBV6-6 combines with J gene TRBJ1-2, with D possibly being TRBD1 (5 bases). V shed 8 bases and J shed 4 bases, with 14 bases lying between them. This CDR3 contains 13 residues. The germline V gene has CDR1 MNHNY and CDR2 SVGAGI (reference sequence).

This sequence joins TRBV5-8 and TRBJ1-5, with 12 bases fitting TRBD1. The CDR3 runs 17 residues. Germline CDR1 and CDR2: SGHTS and YDEGEE. V lost 4 bases to trimming and J lost 2 bases; unmatched junction nucleotides: 7. The CDR3 region is CASSLGTGGIGNQPQHF. CDR3 nucleotide sequence: TGTGCCAGCAGCCTCGGGACAGGGGGCATAGGCAATCAGCCCCAGCATTTT. Supplemented by reference TRBV5-8 and TRBJ1-5, the full variable domain reads EAGVTQSPTHLIKTRGQQATLRCSPISGHTSVYWYQQALGLGLQFLLWYDEGEERNRGNFPPRFSGRQFPNYSSELNVNALELEDSALYLCASSLGTGGIGNQPQHFGDGTRLSIL.

The chain has TRBV28 and TRBJ1-5; TRBD1 aligns across 12 bases. Looked up from germline, CDR1 is MDHEN and CDR2 is SYDVKM. CDR3 length: 18 residues. Trimming cost V 5 bases and J 1 base; bases outside gene matches: 9. The CDR3 sequence is CASSLGTGGVGSNQPQHF. The CDR3 DNA is TGTGCCAGCAGTCTCGGGACAGGGGGCGTCGGGAGCAATCAGCCCCAGCATTTT.